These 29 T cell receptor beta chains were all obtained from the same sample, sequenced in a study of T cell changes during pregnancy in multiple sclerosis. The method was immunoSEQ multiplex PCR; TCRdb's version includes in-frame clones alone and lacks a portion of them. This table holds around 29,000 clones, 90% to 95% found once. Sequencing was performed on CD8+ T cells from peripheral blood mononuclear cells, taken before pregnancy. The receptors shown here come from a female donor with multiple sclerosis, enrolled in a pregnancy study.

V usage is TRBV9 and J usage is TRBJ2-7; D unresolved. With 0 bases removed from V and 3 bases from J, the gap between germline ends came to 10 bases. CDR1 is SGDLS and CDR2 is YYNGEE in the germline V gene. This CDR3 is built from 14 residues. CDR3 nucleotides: TGTGCCAGCAGCGTAGACGAAACGGGCTACGAGCAGTACTTC. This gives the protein CASSVDETGYEQYF.

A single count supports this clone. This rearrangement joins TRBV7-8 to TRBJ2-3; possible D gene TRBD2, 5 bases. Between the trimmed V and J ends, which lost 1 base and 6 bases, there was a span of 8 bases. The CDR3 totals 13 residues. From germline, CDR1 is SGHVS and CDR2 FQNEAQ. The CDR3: CASSLVLADTQYF. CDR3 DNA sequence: TGTGCCAGCAGCTTAGTCCTAGCCGATACGCAGTATTTT.

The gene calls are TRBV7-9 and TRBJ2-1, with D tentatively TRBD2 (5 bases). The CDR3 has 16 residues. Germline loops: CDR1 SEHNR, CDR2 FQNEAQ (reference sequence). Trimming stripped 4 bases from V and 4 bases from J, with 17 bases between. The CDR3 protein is CASSSSGLALYNEQFF. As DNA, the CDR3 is TGTGCCAGCAGCTCATCAGGACTGGCCTTGTACAATGAGCAGTTCTTC.

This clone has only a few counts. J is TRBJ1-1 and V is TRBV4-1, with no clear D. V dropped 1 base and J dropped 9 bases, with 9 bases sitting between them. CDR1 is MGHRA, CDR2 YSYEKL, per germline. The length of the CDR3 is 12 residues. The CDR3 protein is CASSQVSGKAFF. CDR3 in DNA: TGCGCCAGCAGCCAAGTCTCAGGTAAAGCTTTCTTT.

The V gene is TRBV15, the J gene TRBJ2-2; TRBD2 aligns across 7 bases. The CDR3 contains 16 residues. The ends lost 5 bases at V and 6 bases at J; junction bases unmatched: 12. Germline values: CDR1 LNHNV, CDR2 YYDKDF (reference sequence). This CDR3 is CATSFPLGREPGELFF. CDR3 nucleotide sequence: TGTGCCACCAGCTTCCCCCTGGGGAGGGAACCCGGGGAGCTGTTTTTT.

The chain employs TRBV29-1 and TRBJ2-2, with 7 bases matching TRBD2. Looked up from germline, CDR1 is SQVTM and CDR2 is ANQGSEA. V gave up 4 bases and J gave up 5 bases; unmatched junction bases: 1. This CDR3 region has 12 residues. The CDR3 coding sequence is TGCAGCGTTGTACTAGCGACCGGGGAGCTGTTTTTT. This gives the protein CSVVLATGELFF.

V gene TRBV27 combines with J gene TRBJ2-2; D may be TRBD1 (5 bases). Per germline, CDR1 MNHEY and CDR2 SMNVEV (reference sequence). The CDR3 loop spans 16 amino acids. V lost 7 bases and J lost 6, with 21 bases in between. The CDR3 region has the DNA TGTGCCAGCACCTCCGACAGCCCCCCTGTGGCCGGGGAGCTGTTTTTT. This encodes CASTSDSPPVAGELFF.

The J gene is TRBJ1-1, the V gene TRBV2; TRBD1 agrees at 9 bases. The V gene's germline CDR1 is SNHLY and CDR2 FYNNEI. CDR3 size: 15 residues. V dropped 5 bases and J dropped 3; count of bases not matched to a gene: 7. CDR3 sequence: CASSLLRDRDTEAFF. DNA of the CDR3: TGTGCCAGCAGTCTACTCCGGGACAGGGACACTGAAGCTTTCTTT.

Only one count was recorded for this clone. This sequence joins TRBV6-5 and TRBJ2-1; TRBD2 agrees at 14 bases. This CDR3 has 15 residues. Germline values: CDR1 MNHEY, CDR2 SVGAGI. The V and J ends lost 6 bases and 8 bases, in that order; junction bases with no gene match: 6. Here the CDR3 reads CASRGTSGRWDEQFF. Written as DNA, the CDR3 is TGTGCCAGCAGAGGGACTAGCGGGAGATGGGATGAGCAGTTCTTC.

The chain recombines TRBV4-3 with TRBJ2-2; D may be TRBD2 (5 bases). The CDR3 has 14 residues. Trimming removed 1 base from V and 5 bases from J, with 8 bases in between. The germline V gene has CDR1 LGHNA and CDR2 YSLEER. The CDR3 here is CASSQVGDTGELFF. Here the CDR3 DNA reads TGCGCCAGCAGCCAAGTCGGGGATACCGGGGAGCTGTTTTTT.

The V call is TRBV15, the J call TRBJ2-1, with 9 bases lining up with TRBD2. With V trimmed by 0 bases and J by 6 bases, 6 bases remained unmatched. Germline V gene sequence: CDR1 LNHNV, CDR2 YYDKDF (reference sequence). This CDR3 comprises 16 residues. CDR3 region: CATSRDLSGRPNEQFF. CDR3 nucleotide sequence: TGTGCCACCAGCAGAGATTTGAGCGGGAGGCCCAATGAGCAGTTCTTC.

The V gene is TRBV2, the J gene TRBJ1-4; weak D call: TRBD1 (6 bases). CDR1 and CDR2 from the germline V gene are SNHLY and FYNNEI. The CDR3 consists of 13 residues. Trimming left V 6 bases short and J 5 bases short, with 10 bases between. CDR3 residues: CASRDSSNEKLFF. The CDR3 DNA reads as TGTGCCAGCAGGGACAGTTCGAATGAAAAACTGTTTTTT.

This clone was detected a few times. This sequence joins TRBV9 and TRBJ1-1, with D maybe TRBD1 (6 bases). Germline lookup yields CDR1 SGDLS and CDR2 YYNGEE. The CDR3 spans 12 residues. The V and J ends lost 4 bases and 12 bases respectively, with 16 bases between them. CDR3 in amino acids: CASSPEGGMTFF. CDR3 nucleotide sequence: TGTGCCAGCAGCCCGGAAGGGGGAATGACTTTCTTT.

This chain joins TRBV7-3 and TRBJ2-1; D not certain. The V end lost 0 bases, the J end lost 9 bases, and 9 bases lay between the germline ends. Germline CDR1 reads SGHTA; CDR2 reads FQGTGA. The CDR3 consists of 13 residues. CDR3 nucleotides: TGTGCCAGCAGCTTAACGCGCGCGAGTGAGCAGTTCTTC. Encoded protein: CASSLTRASEQFF.

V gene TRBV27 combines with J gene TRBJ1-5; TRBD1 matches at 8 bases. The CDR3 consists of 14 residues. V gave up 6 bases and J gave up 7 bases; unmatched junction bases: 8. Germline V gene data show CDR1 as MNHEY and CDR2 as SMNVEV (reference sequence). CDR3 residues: CASRPTGGNQPQHF. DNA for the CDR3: TGTGCCAGCAGACCTACAGGGGGAAACCAGCCCCAGCATTTT.

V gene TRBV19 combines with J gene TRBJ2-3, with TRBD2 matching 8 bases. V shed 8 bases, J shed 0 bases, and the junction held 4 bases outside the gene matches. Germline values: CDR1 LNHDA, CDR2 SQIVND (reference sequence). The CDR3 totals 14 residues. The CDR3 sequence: CASREGSSTDTQYF. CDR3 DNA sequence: TGTGCCAGTCGGGAGGGTAGCAGCACAGATACGCAGTATTTT.

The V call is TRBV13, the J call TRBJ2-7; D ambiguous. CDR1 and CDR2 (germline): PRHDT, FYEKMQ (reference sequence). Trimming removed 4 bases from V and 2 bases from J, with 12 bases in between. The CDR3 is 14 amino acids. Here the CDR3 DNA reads TGTGCCAGCAGCTCCCGCGGAGATACCTACGAGCAGTACTTC. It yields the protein CASSSRGDTYEQYF.

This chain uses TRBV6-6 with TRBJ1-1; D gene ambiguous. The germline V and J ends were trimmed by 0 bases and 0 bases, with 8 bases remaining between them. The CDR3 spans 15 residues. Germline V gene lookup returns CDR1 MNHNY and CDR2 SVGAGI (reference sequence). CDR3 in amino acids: CASSYSLRMNTEAFF. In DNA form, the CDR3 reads TGTGCCAGCAGTTACTCGCTCAGGATGAACACTGAAGCTTTCTTT.

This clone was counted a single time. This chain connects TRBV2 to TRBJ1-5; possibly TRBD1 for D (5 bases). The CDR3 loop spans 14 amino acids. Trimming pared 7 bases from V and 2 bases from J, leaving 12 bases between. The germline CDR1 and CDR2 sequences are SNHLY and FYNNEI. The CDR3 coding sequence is TGTGCCAGCACGGAGGGGCCGGGCAATCAGCCCCAGCATTTT. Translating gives CASTEGPGNQPQHF.

This CDR3 reads CASSENRDRGFEQYF. The CDR3 nucleotides are TGTGCCAGCAGTGAGAACCGGGACAGGGGGTTTGAGCAGTACTTC. The rearrangement links TRBV2 to TRBJ2-7; 11 bases are a match to TRBD1. The CDR3 loop spans 15 amino acids. V dropped 3 bases and J dropped 7; count of bases not matched to a gene: 8. CDR1 and CDR2 from the germline V gene are SNHLY and FYNNEI.

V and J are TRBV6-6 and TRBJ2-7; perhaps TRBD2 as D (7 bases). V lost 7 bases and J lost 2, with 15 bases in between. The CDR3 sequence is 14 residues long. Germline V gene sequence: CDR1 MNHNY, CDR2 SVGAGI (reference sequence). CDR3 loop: CASTGLGQTYEQYF. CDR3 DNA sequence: TGTGCCAGCACCGGACTAGGACAGACCTACGAGCAGTACTTC.

Here the CDR3 DNA reads TGTGCCAGCAGCTCTATACCGGGACTAGCGGGCCCCAACACCGGGGAGCTGTTTTTT. Translated: CASSSIPGLAGPNTGELFF. The chain joins TRBV11-3 to TRBJ2-2, with 12 bases that match TRBD2. The V and J ends lost 4 bases and 2 bases, in that order; junction bases with no gene match: 11. The CDR3 loop spans 19 amino acids. Germline V gene sequence: CDR1 SGHNT, CDR2 YENEEA.

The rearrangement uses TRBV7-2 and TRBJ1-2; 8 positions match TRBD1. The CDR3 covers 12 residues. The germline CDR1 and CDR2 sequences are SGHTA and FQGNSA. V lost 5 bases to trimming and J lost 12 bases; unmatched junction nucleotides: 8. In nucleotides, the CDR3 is TGTGCCAGCAGCGGGCGACAGGGGAGCAACACCTTC. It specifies CASSGRQGSNTF.

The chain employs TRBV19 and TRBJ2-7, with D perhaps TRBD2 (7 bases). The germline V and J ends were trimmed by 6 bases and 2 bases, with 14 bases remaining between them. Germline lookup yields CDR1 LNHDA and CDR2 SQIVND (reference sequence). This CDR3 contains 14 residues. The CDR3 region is CASSQREGAYEQYF. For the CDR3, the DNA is TGTGCCAGTAGCCAGAGGGAGGGGGCCTACGAGCAGTACTTC.

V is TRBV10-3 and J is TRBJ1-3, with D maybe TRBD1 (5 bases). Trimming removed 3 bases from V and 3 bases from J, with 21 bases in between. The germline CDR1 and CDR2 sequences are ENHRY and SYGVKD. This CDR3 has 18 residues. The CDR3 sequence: CAISDNGGLSFDGNTIYF. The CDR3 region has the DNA TGTGCCATCAGTGATAATGGGGGACTATCTTTCGATGGAAACACCATATATTTT.

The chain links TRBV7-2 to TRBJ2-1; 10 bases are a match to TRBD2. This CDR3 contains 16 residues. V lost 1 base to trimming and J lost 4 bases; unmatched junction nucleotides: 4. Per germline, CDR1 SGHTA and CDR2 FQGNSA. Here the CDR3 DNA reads TGTGCCAGCAGCTTAGAACTAGCGGGGTTTTACAATGAGCAGTTCTTC. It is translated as CASSLELAGFYNEQFF.

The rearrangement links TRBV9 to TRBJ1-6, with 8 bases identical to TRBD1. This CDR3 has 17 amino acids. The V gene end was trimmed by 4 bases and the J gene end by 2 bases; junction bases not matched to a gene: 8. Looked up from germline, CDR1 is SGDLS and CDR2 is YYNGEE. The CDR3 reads CASSSGTGTPYNSPLHF. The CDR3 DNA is TGTGCCAGCAGCTCAGGGACAGGTACGCCCTATAATTCACCCCTCCACTTT.

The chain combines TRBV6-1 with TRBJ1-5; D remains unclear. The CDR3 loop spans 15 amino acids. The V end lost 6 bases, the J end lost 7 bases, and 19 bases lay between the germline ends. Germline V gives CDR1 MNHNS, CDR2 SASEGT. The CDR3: CASRPSSDGSQPQHF. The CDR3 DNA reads TGTGCCAGCAGGCCGAGCAGTGATGGTAGCCAGCCCCAGCATTTT.

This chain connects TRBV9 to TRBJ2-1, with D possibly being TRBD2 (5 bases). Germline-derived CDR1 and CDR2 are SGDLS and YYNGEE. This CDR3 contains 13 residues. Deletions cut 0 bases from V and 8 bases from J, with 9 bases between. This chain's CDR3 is CASSVVDFHEQFF. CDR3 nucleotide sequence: TGTGCCAGCAGCGTAGTGGACTTTCATGAGCAGTTCTTC.